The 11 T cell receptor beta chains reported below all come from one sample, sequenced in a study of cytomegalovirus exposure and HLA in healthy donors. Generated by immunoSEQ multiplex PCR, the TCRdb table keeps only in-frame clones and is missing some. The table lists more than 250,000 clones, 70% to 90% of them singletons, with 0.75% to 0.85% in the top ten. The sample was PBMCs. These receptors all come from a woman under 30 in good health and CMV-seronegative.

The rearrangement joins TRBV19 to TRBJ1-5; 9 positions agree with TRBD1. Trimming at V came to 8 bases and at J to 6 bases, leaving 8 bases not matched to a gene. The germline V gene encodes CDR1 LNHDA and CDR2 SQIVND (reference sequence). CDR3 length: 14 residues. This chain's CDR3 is CASEDRGEGQPQHF. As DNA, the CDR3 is TGTGCCAGTGAGGACAGGGGAGAAGGTCAGCCCCAGCATTTT.

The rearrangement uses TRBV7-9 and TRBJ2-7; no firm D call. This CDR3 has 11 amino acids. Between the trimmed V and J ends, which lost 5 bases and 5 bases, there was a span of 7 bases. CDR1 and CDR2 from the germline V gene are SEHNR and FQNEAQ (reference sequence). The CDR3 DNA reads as TGTGCCAGCAGCGGCCTGGACGAGCAGTACTTC. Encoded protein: CASSGLDEQYF.

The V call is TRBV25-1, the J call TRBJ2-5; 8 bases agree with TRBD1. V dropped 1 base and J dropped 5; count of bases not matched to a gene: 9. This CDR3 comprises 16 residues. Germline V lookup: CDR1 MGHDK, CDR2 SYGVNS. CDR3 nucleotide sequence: TGTGCCAGCAGTGAATTTCTCAGGGGGCGCGGGGAGACCCAGTACTTC. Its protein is CASSEFLRGRGETQYF.

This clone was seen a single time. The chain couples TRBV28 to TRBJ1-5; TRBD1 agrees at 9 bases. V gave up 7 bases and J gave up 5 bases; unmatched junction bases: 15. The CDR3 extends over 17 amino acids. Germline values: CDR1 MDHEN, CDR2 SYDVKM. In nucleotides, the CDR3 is TGTGCCAGCACGCCCATACCCGACAGGGGGTACGATCAGCCCCAGCATTTT. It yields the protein CASTPIPDRGYDQPQHF.

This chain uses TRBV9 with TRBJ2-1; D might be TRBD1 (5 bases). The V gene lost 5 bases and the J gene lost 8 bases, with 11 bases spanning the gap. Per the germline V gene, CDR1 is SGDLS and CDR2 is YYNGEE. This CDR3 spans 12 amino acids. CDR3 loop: CASSNQGYEQFF. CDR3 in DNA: TGTGCCAGCAGTAACCAGGGATATGAGCAGTTCTTC.

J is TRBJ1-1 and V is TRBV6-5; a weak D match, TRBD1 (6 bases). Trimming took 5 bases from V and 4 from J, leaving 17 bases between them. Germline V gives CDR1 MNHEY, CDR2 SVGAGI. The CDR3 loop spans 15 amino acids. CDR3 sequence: CASSLRTVGFTEAFF. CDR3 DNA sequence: TGTGCCAGCAGTCTACGGACAGTCGGATTCACTGAAGCTTTCTTT.

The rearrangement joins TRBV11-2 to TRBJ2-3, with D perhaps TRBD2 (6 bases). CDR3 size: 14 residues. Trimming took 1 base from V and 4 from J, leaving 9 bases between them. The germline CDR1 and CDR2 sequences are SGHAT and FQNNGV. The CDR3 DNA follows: TGTGCCAGCAGCTTAGGACTAGACCCAGATACGCAGTATTTT. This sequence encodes CASSLGLDPDTQYF.

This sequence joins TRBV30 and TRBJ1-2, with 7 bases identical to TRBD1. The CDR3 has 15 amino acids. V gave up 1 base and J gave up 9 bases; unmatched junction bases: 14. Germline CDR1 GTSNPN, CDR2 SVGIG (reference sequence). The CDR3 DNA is TGTGCCTGGAGTGCCCAGATGGGGCAGGGGGGACGCTACACCTTC. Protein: CAWSAQMGQGGRYTF.

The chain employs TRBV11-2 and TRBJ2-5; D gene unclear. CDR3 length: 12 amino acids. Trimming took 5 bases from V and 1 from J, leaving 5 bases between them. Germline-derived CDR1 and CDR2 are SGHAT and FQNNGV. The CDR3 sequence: CASSPIQETQYF. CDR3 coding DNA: TGTGCCAGCAGCCCCATCCAAGAGACCCAGTACTTC.

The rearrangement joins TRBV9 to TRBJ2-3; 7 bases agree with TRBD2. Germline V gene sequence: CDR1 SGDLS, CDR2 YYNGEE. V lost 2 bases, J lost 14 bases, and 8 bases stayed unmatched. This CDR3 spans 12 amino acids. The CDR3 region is CASSVDTAGPYF. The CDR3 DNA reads TGTGCCAGCAGCGTTGATACAGCGGGACCGTATTTT. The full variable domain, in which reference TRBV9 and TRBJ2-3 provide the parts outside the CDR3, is DSGVTQTPKHLITATGQRVTLRCSPRSGDLSVYWYQQSLDQGLQFLIQYYNGEERAKGNILERFSAQQFPDLHSELNLSSLELGDSALYFCASSVDTAGPYFGPGTRLTVL.

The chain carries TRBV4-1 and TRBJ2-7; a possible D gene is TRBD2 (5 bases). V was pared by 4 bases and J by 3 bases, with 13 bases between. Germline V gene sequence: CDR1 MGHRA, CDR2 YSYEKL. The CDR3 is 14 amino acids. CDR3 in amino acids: CASSLAGKGYEQYF. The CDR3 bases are TGCGCCAGCAGCCTAGCCGGGAAGGGCTACGAGCAGTACTTC.